The rows below give T cell receptor beta chains drawn from one sample of a study of shared clonotypes between healthy human individuals. Produced via immunoSEQ multiplex PCR; TCRdb's table is partial and in-frame only. Of around 2,000,000 clones listed, more than 85% were seen once; the top ten hold roughly 1.7%. Source material: naive CD8+ T cells from PBMCs. The receptors originated from a man between 18 and 29 years old in good health. Some clones in this sample may be carry-over from other donors' samples. The CDR3 runs from the conserved cysteine through the conserved F or W. Fields, in order: clone size, CDR3 length, D gene, V gene, J gene, CDR3 DNA, CDR3 protein. D genes are given only for firm matches. Only part of the rows carry a size: once, few, many, or a class if the clone is expanded.

clone size: NA
CDR3 length: 14
D gene: TRBD1
V gene: TRBV5-8
J gene: TRBJ2-7
CDR3 DNA: TGTGCCAGCAGCCTAGGGGGCGCGGTCTACGAGCAGTACTTC
CDR3 protein: CASSLGGAVYEQYF

clone size: once
CDR3 length: 12
D gene: NA
V gene: TRBV28
J gene: TRBJ1-1
CDR3 DNA: TGTGCCAGCAGTTTTTCGATTGCTGAAGCTTTCTTT
CDR3 protein: CASSFSIAEAFF

clone size: once
CDR3 length: 14
D gene: NA
V gene: TRBV7-9
J gene: TRBJ1-4
CDR3 DNA: TGTGCCAGCAGCCCGCCCATGGCGCGTGAAAAACTGTTTTTT
CDR3 protein: CASSPPMAREKLFF

clone size: NA
CDR3 length: 13
D gene: NA
V gene: TRBV5-6
J gene: TRBJ2-5
CDR3 DNA: TGTGCCAGCAGCTTCACAGAGGAAGAGACCCAGTACTTC
CDR3 protein: CASSFTEEETQYF

clone size: NA
CDR3 length: 12
D gene: NA
V gene: TRBV4-1
J gene: TRBJ1-2
CDR3 DNA: TGCGCCAGCAATTACGAGGGGGGAGGCTACACCTTC
CDR3 protein: CASNYEGGGYTF

clone size: NA
CDR3 length: 14
D gene: NA
V gene: TRBV7-6
J gene: TRBJ2-1
CDR3 DNA: TGTGCCAGCGTGCAGGATCGCTCCTACAATGAGCAGTTCTTC
CDR3 protein: CASVQDRSYNEQFF

clone size: once
CDR3 length: 14
D gene: TRBD1
V gene: TRBV5-6
J gene: TRBJ1-2
CDR3 DNA: TGTGCCAGCAACCTACAGGGGGCTTTCTATGGCTACACCTTC
CDR3 protein: CASNLQGAFYGYTF

clone size: NA
CDR3 length: 14
D gene: TRBD1
V gene: TRBV27
J gene: TRBJ1-4
CDR3 DNA: TGTGCCAGCAGTTCCCGGGACAGACGCGAAAAACTGTTTTTT
CDR3 protein: CASSSRDRREKLFF

clone size: NA
CDR3 length: 14
D gene: TRBD2
V gene: TRBV27
J gene: TRBJ2-7
CDR3 DNA: TGTGCCAGCAGAATGGGACTAGTAAGCGACGAGCAGTACTTC
CDR3 protein: CASRMGLVSDEQYF

clone size: NA
CDR3 length: 15
D gene: NA
V gene: TRBV5-4
J gene: TRBJ1-5
CDR3 DNA: TGTGCCAGCAGCCCCGGTCCTTCCAGCAATCAGCCCCAGCATTTT
CDR3 protein: CASSPGPSSNQPQHF

clone size: NA
CDR3 length: 15
D gene: NA
V gene: TRBV4-3
J gene: TRBJ2-3
CDR3 DNA: TGCGCCAGCAGCCAATTAAGTCGGGAAGTAGATACGCAGTATTTT
CDR3 protein: CASSQLSREVDTQYF

clone size: NA
CDR3 length: 14
D gene: TRBD2
V gene: TRBV19
J gene: TRBJ2-4
CDR3 DNA: TGTGCCAGTAGCCCCAGGCGGGAGATAGACATTCAGTACTTC
CDR3 protein: CASSPRREIDIQYF

clone size: NA
CDR3 length: 13
D gene: TRBD1
V gene: TRBV9
J gene: TRBJ1-1
CDR3 DNA: TGTGCCAGCACCCCAAGGGGGCCCACTGAAGCTTTCTTT
CDR3 protein: CASTPRGPTEAFF

clone size: NA
CDR3 length: 15
D gene: NA
V gene: TRBV5-6
J gene: TRBJ2-7
CDR3 DNA: TGTGCCAGCAGCCCTTTGGCGGAATCCTACGAGCGGCAGTACTTC
CDR3 protein: CASSPLAESYERQYF

clone size: NA
CDR3 length: 15
D gene: NA
V gene: TRBV28
J gene: TRBJ1-3
CDR3 DNA: TGTGCCAGCATTAACAGGGTAGCCACTGGAAACACCATATATTTT
CDR3 protein: CASINRVATGNTIYF

clone size: NA
CDR3 length: 14
D gene: NA
V gene: TRBV4-1
J gene: TRBJ2-6
CDR3 DNA: TGCGCCAGCAGCCAATTCTCTGGGGCCAACGTCCTGACTTTC
CDR3 protein: CASSQFSGANVLTF

clone size: NA
CDR3 length: 13
D gene: NA
V gene: TRBV6-5
J gene: TRBJ1-1
CDR3 DNA: TGTGCCAGCAGTTTGCCTGGGGGCACTGAAGCTTTCTTT
CDR3 protein: CASSLPGGTEAFF

clone size: NA
CDR3 length: 14
D gene: NA
V gene: TRBV13
J gene: TRBJ1-2
CDR3 DNA: TGTGCCAGCAGCTTAGGACTCCGATCCTATGGCTACACCTTC
CDR3 protein: CASSLGLRSYGYTF

clone size: NA
CDR3 length: 13
D gene: NA
V gene: TRBV29-1
J gene: TRBJ2-7
CDR3 DNA: TGCAGCGTTGCTTATTCGGGGATCTACGAGCAGTACTTC
CDR3 protein: CSVAYSGIYEQYF

clone size: NA
CDR3 length: 14
D gene: NA
V gene: TRBV7-9
J gene: TRBJ1-2
CDR3 DNA: TGTGCCAGCAGCGCGGGAGGTGGGAACTATGGCTACACCTTC
CDR3 protein: CASSAGGGNYGYTF

clone size: NA
CDR3 length: 14
D gene: NA
V gene: TRBV9
J gene: TRBJ2-3
CDR3 DNA: TGTGCCAGCAGCGTAGCGGGAGTTACAGATACGCAGTATTTT
CDR3 protein: CASSVAGVTDTQYF

clone size: NA
CDR3 length: 15
D gene: NA
V gene: TRBV27
J gene: TRBJ1-2
CDR3 DNA: TGTGCCAGCAGTTTACGGGCGGGAGGGAACTATGGCTACACCTTC
CDR3 protein: CASSLRAGGNYGYTF

clone size: NA
CDR3 length: 12
D gene: NA
V gene: TRBV6-1
J gene: TRBJ2-1
CDR3 DNA: TGTGCCAGCAGAGATTACTACAATGAGCAGTTCTTC
CDR3 protein: CASRDYYNEQFF

clone size: NA
CDR3 length: 13
D gene: NA
V gene: TRBV19
J gene: TRBJ1-2
CDR3 DNA: TGTGCCAGTAGTATCGTCTCAGGGGATGGCTACACCTTC
CDR3 protein: CASSIVSGDGYTF

clone size: NA
CDR3 length: 14
D gene: NA
V gene: TRBV7-8
J gene: TRBJ2-7
CDR3 DNA: TGTGCCAGCAGCTTAGGAGGCCGTGCGTACGAGCAGTACTTC
CDR3 protein: CASSLGGRAYEQYF

clone size: NA
CDR3 length: 15
D gene: TRBD1
V gene: TRBV7-9
J gene: TRBJ2-7
CDR3 DNA: TGTGCCAGCAGCCCCCGGGACAGGGGAGGGGGCGAGCAGTACTTC
CDR3 protein: CASSPRDRGGGEQYF

clone size: NA
CDR3 length: 13
D gene: NA
V gene: TRBV7-9
J gene: TRBJ2-5
CDR3 DNA: TGTGCCAGCATTGGGCTGAGCAAAGAGACCCAGTACTTC
CDR3 protein: CASIGLSKETQYF

clone size: NA
CDR3 length: 16
D gene: TRBD2
V gene: TRBV28
J gene: TRBJ2-7
CDR3 DNA: TGTGCCAGCCAGACCTACTCCGGGACTAGCGCGTCAGAGCAGTACTTC
CDR3 protein: CASQTYSGTSASEQYF

clone size: NA
CDR3 length: 15
D gene: TRBD1
V gene: TRBV6-1
J gene: TRBJ2-7
CDR3 DNA: TGTGCCAGCAGTCCGGTGGGACAGGGGATCTACGAGCAGTACTTC
CDR3 protein: CASSPVGQGIYEQYF

clone size: once
CDR3 length: 12
D gene: NA
V gene: TRBV29-1
J gene: TRBJ2-7
CDR3 DNA: TGCAGCGTTGAAATTGGTCTCTACGAGCAGTACTTC
CDR3 protein: CSVEIGLYEQYF

clone size: NA
CDR3 length: 17
D gene: NA
V gene: TRBV4-2
J gene: TRBJ2-5
CDR3 DNA: TGTGCCAGCAGCCAAGACCTCAGTGGGGCAGAGGAAGAGACCCAGTACTTC
CDR3 protein: CASSQDLSGAEEETQYF

clone size: NA
CDR3 length: 14
D gene: NA
V gene: TRBV7-8
J gene: TRBJ2-1
CDR3 DNA: TGTGCCAGCAGCTTAGTGCCCGGGAACAATGAGCAGTTCTTC
CDR3 protein: CASSLVPGNNEQFF

clone size: NA
CDR3 length: 12
D gene: NA
V gene: TRBV9
J gene: TRBJ2-7
CDR3 DNA: TGTGCCAGCAGCGTAGAGGGGTACGAGCAGTACTTC
CDR3 protein: CASSVEGYEQYF

clone size: NA
CDR3 length: 15
D gene: TRBD1
V gene: TRBV19
J gene: TRBJ2-7
CDR3 DNA: TGTGCCAGTAGTATCCGAGGGACAGGGATCTACGAGCAGTACTTC
CDR3 protein: CASSIRGTGIYEQYF

clone size: NA
CDR3 length: 14
D gene: NA
V gene: TRBV9
J gene: TRBJ1-3
CDR3 DNA: TGTGCCAGCAGCGGAGAGGGGGGCGGAAACACCATATATTTT
CDR3 protein: CASSGEGGGNTIYF

clone size: NA
CDR3 length: 14
D gene: NA
V gene: TRBV5-1
J gene: TRBJ2-7
CDR3 DNA: TGCGCCAGCAGCTTGGGCTCAGGGGCTTACGAGCAGTACTTC
CDR3 protein: CASSLGSGAYEQYF

clone size: NA
CDR3 length: 13
D gene: NA
V gene: TRBV5-8
J gene: TRBJ1-3
CDR3 DNA: TGTGCCAGCATGGGAGGGTCCGGAAACACCATATATTTT
CDR3 protein: CASMGGSGNTIYF

clone size: NA
CDR3 length: 15
D gene: NA
V gene: TRBV4-2
J gene: TRBJ2-5
CDR3 DNA: TGTGCCAGCAGCCAAGATGATCGGGTCGGAGAGACCCAGTACTTC
CDR3 protein: CASSQDDRVGETQYF

clone size: NA
CDR3 length: 12
D gene: NA
V gene: TRBV6-5
J gene: TRBJ1-1
CDR3 DNA: TGTGCCTCTACGGGGGCGGACACTGAAGCTTTCTTT
CDR3 protein: CASTGADTEAFF

clone size: NA
CDR3 length: 17
D gene: TRBD1
V gene: TRBV9
J gene: TRBJ1-2
CDR3 DNA: TGTGCCAGCAGCGTAGTAGGGACAGGGCTCTCTAGGGATGGCTACACCTTC
CDR3 protein: CASSVVGTGLSRDGYTF

clone size: NA
CDR3 length: 14
D gene: TRBD2
V gene: TRBV7-9
J gene: TRBJ2-5
CDR3 DNA: TGTGCCAGCAGCTCGGCGGGGGGGCCAGAGACCCAGTACTTC
CDR3 protein: CASSSAGGPETQYF

clone size: NA
CDR3 length: 15
D gene: TRBD2
V gene: TRBV29-1
J gene: TRBJ2-1
CDR3 DNA: TGCAGCGTAGGTAGCGGGAGAAGCTCCTACAATGAGCAGTTCTTC
CDR3 protein: CSVGSGRSSYNEQFF